Below, 19 T cell receptor beta chains from the same sample are listed, as sequenced in a study of early T cells in non-severe SARS-CoV-2 infection. One entry per CDR3 protein, called by TCRdb with MiXCR from the 5' RACE reads. The sample consists of some 30,000 distinct CDR3 sequences, about 2.7% of them appearing once. Sequencing was carried out using whole blood. These receptors all stem from an adult who was a healthcare worker with PCR-confirmed SARS-CoV-2 infection or an uninfected control (not recorded which).

This clonotype came up many times. The rearrangement joins TRBV15 to TRBJ1-1; no reliable D call. The V gene's germline CDR1 is LNHNV and CDR2 YYDKDF (reference sequence). The CDR3 consists of 14 residues. The ends were cut back, 6 bases at V and 8 bases at J, with 19 bases in the middle. The CDR3 nucleotides read TGTGCCACCAGTCGACCTTCCGGGCATACAGAAGCTTTCTTT. Residues: CATSRPSGHTEAFF. The full variable domain, in which reference TRBV15 and TRBJ1-1 provide the parts outside the CDR3, is DAMVIQNPRYQVTQFGKPVTLSCSQTLNHNVMYWYQQKSSQAPKLLFHYYDKDFNNEADTPDNFQSRRPNTSFCFLDIRSPGLGDTAMYLCATSRPSGHTEAFFGQGTRLTVV.

Many counts were recorded for this clonotype. The gene calls are TRBV7-3 and TRBJ2-1, with D possibly TRBD1 on 6 matching bases. Germline CDR1 and CDR2: SGHTA and FQGTGA. The CDR3 has 14 residues. V gave up 5 bases and J gave up 9 bases, with 17 bases separating them. CDR3 DNA: TGTGCCAGCAGCGCCCAGGGGTCTAGCAGTGAGCAGTTCTTC. The encoded protein is CASSAQGSSSEQFF.

This clonotype has a count of ten or more. V usage is TRBV29-1 and J usage is TRBJ1-3; 11 nucleotides line up with TRBD1. This CDR3 region has 15 residues. The trim removed 4 bases at V and 4 bases at J, leaving 6 bases unmatched. Germline-derived CDR1 and CDR2 are SQVTM and ANQGSEA. Here the CDR3 DNA reads TGCAGCGTTGCAGGACAGGGGGCGCGCGGAAACACCATATATTTT. Translating it yields CSVAGQGARGNTIYF.

At least ten counts were recorded for this clonotype. The rearrangement uses TRBV19 and TRBJ2-1; D gene uncertain. This CDR3 contains 15 residues. The germline gives CDR1 LNHDA, CDR2 SQIVND (reference sequence). Trimming took 5 bases from V and 8 from J, leaving 19 bases between them. CDR3 residues: CASSEGRPPLHEQFF. CDR3 bases: TGTGCCAGTAGTGAAGGACGCCCGCCCCTTCATGAGCAGTTCTTC.

This clonotype came up many times. This chain links TRBV7-2 with TRBJ2-3; D call uncertain. This CDR3 spans 14 amino acids. Germline lookup yields CDR1 SGHTA and CDR2 FQGNSA. V was clipped by 2 bases and J by 4 bases, with 10 bases between them. CDR3 in DNA: TGTGCCAGCAGCTTACGGGTATCTCCAGATACGCAGTATTTT. Protein sequence: CASSLRVSPDTQYF.

In this sample, this clonotype turned up many times. The V and J genes are TRBV20-1 and TRBJ2-3, with D hard to call. This CDR3 contains 13 residues. Germline-derived CDR1 and CDR2 are DFQATT and SNEGSKA (reference sequence). Trimming pared 2 bases from V and 4 bases from J, leaving 10 bases between. This CDR3 reads CSARSEYADTQYF. The CDR3 DNA sequence: TGCAGTGCTAGATCGGAGTACGCAGATACGCAGTATTTT.

This clonotype was detected many times. V gene TRBV5-4 combines with J gene TRBJ2-5; 12 bases are a match to TRBD1. The V gene's germline CDR1 is SGHNT and CDR2 YYREEE (reference sequence). The V segment lost 4 bases and the J segment 6 bases; nucleotides outside the gene matches: 4. CDR3 length: 14 residues. The CDR3 reads CASSLGQGAKTQYF. The CDR3 DNA is TGTGCCAGCAGCCTGGGACAGGGGGCGAAGACCCAGTACTTC. The full variable domain, completed using reference TRBV5-4 and TRBJ2-5, is ETGVTQSPTHLIKTRGQQVTLRCSSQSGHNTVSWYQQALGQGPQFIFQYYREEENGRGNFPPRFSGLQFPNYSSELNVNALELDDSALYLCASSLGQGAKTQYFGPGTRLLVL.

Many counts were recorded for this clonotype. V and J are TRBV4-1 and TRBJ2-5, with 9 bases identical to TRBD2. J was trimmed by 4 bases and V by 4 bases; bases with no gene match: 19. CDR1 and CDR2 (germline): MGHRA, YSYEKL. The CDR3 totals 19 residues. Here the CDR3 reads CASSPNPVLYSGGRETQYF. CDR3 in DNA: TGCGCCAGCAGCCCCAATCCCGTTCTATACAGCGGGGGGAGAGAGACCCAGTACTTC.

This clonotype was detected ten times or more. The chain joins TRBV2 to TRBJ2-7; either TRBD1 or TRBD2 may fit D (5 bases each). Germline V gene sequence: CDR1 SNHLY, CDR2 FYNNEI. The CDR3 loop spans 19 amino acids. The V end was cut by 7 bases, the J end by 5 bases, with 33 bases between. For the CDR3, the DNA is TGTGCCAGCAAGGGAGTAGTAATTTCGGGACGCCGGACGGCCGACGAGCAGTACGTC. This encodes CASKGVVISGRRTADEQYV.

This clonotype was counted at least ten times. This sequence joins TRBV5-1 and TRBJ2-3; TRBD1 agrees at 7 bases. The CDR3 is 15 amino acids. V trimming: 0 bases; J trimming: 0 bases; junction bases outside the gene matches: 1. The germline V gene encodes CDR1 SGHRS and CDR2 YFSETQ. The CDR3 loop is CASSLEGASTDTQYF. CDR3 nucleotide sequence: TGCGCCAGCAGCTTGGAGGGGGCTAGCACAGATACGCAGTATTTT. Looking up the rest from reference TRBV5-1 and TRBJ2-3 gives the full variable domain: KAGVTQTPRYLIKTRGQQVTLSCSPISGHRSVSWYQQTPGQGLQFLFEYFSETQRNKGNFPGRFSGRQFSNSRSEMNVSTLELGDSALYLCASSLEGASTDTQYFGPGTRLTVL.

This clonotype occurred many times. The genes are TRBV14 and TRBJ2-5, with a weak D call TRBD1 (5 bases). Germline CDR1 reads SGHDN; CDR2 reads FVKESK. CDR3 length: 14 residues. Trimming shortened V by 3 bases and J by 2 bases, and 10 bases separated the two germline ends. The DNA for the CDR3 is TGTGCCAGCAGCCAGACAAACAGGCAAGAGACCCAGTACTTC. Translation: CASSQTNRQETQYF.

Many counts were recorded for this clonotype. The CDR3 loop is CASSLDVVGGGDTQYF. In DNA, the CDR3 is TGTGCCAGCAGCTTGGATGTTGTGGGGGGCGGGGATACGCAGTATTTT. The rearrangement joins TRBV7-8 to TRBJ2-3; D may match TRBD1 or TRBD2 (6 bases each). Trimming removed 3 bases at V and 6 bases at J, with 19 bases between. Germline V gives CDR1 SGHVS, CDR2 FQNEAQ. CDR3 length: 16 residues.

This clonotype was detected many times. The chain recombines TRBV2 with TRBJ2-5; 11 nucleotides line up with TRBD2. The CDR3 has 15 residues. V shed 6 bases, J shed 3 bases, and the junction held 6 bases outside the gene matches. Germline V gene data show CDR1 as SNHLY and CDR2 as FYNNEI. CDR3 nucleotides: TGTGCCAGCAGCCCTCAGGGACTAGCGGAAGAGACCCAGTACTTC. This translates into CASSPQGLAEETQYF.

This clonotype has at least ten counts. The chain employs TRBV14 and TRBJ1-6; maybe TRBD1 (5 bases). CDR1 is SGHDN and CDR2 is FVKESK in the germline V gene. This CDR3 region has 14 residues. V dropped 1 base and J dropped 10 bases, with 11 bases sitting between them. The DNA for the CDR3 is TGTGCCAGCAGCCAAGTGCCAGGGAACTCACCCCTCCACTTT. Translating gives CASSQVPGNSPLHF.

This clonotype was observed a handful of times. V usage is TRBV4-2 and J usage is TRBJ1-4, with D possibly TRBD1 on 5 matching bases. V gave up 1 base and J gave up 7 bases, with 10 bases separating them. The CDR3 sequence is 14 residues long. CDR1 is LGHNA and CDR2 is YNFKEQ in the germline V gene. The CDR3 loop reads CASSQAGRGEKLFF. Here the CDR3 DNA reads TGTGCCAGCAGCCAAGCAGGGAGGGGTGAAAAACTGTTTTTT.

This clonotype was found many times. The chain uses TRBV7-2 and TRBJ2-1, with a possible D match to TRBD2 (5 bases). The V and J ends lost 1 base and 9 bases respectively, with 16 bases between them. The CDR3 sequence is 15 residues long. From germline, CDR1 is SGHTA and CDR2 FQGNSA. CDR3 coding DNA: TGTGCCAGCAGCTTAGAGCGGCTAGCTGCGATTGAGCAGTTCTTC. It translates to CASSLERLAAIEQFF.

A word on this clonotype: A much larger clone differs from this one at a single base, so this may be a read error. The chain joins TRBV29-1 to TRBJ1-2; D gene uncertain. V was cut by 3 bases and J by 6 bases, with 14 bases left in between. The CDR3 loop spans 13 amino acids. Germline V gene lookup returns CDR1 SQVTM and CDR2 ANQGSEA. CDR3: CSVDDAGFHGYTF. CDR3 sequence (DNA): TGCAGCGTTGATGACGCCGGGTTCCATGGCTACACCTTC.

The table lists this clonotype with many counts. This sequence joins TRBV5-4 and TRBJ2-5, with D possibly TRBD2 on 6 matching bases. V was pared by 2 bases and J by 2 bases, with 10 bases between. Germline CDR1 reads SGHNT; CDR2 reads YYREEE (reference sequence). This CDR3 has 14 residues. The CDR3 protein is CASSFRLAQETQYF. The CDR3 coding sequence is TGTGCCAGCAGCTTTAGGCTAGCGCAAGAGACCCAGTACTTC.

This clonotype was counted ten times or more. The V call is TRBV3-1, the J call TRBJ1-1, with D perhaps TRBD1 (5 bases). The CDR3 contains 14 residues. Germline V gives CDR1 LGHDT, CDR2 YNNKEL (reference sequence). Trimming pared 4 bases from V and 5 bases from J, leaving 14 bases between. CDR3 protein: CASSPGGARTEAFF. CDR3 bases: TGTGCCAGCAGCCCCGGGGGTGCGAGGACTGAAGCTTTCTTT. Filled out from reference TRBV3-1 and TRBJ1-1, the complete variable domain reads DTAVSQTPKYLVTQMGNDKSIKCEQNLGHDTMYWYKQDSKKFLKIMFSYNNKELIINETVPNRFSPKSPDKAHLNLHINSLELGDSAVYFCASSPGGARTEAFFGQGTRLTVV.